The rows below give T cell receptor beta chains drawn from one sample of a study of vaccination and CD4 T cells after COVID-19. TCRdb processed the PCR reads anew with MiXCR; each CDR3 protein has one entry. The profile covers about 4,100 distinct CDR3 sequences, with around 20% appearing a single time and approximately 25% taken by the ten largest. No antigen has been identified for these receptors. The sequenced sample consisted of CD4+ T cells from blood, cultured in vitro. The origin of the receptors is a human donor who had recovered from COVID-19. CDR3s include the opening cysteine and the closing phenylalanine or tryptophan. D genes are given only for firm matches. The size of a clone is reported for some rows only, either as once, few or many, or as a class for expanded clones.

D gene	V gene	J gene	clone size	CDR3 length	CDR3 DNA	CDR3 protein
TRBD1	TRBV6-1	TRBJ1-2	medium-sized	13	TGTGCCAGCCAGGACAGGGGGCTAAATGGCTACACCTTC	CASQDRGLNGYTF
.	TRBV12-3/TRBV12-4	TRBJ1-1	.	11	TGTGCCAGCACCGACAGATATGAAGCTTTCTTT	CASTDRYEAFF
.	TRBV6-5	TRBJ2-3	.	12	TGTGCCAGCAGTTCATCCACAGATACGCAGTATTTT	CASSSSTDTQYF
TRBD2	TRBV20-1	TRBJ2-3	medium-sized	17	TGCAGTGCCATAGGTCCTAGCGGGGGGGCCGGGACAGATACGCAGTATTTT	CSAIGPSGGAGTDTQYF
.	TRBV4-1	TRBJ1-1	few	20	TGCGCCAGCAGCCAAGACCGACGGCAGGGGCGTGTCAAAAGGAACACTGAAGCTTTCTTT	CASSQDRRQGRVKRNTEAFF
.	TRBV20-1	TRBJ1-2	.	17	TGCAGTGCTAGAGATCCCCGGGGTGCAGGGTTCAACTATGGCTACACCTTC	CSARDPRGAGFNYGYTF
TRBD1	TRBV6-1	TRBJ2-4	.	13	TGTGCCAGCAGTGAAGTAGGGACAGGGGTACAGTACTTC	CASSEVGTGVQYF
TRBD2	TRBV20-1	TRBJ2-5	.	14	TGCAGTGCTAGAGCAAGCGGGGGGGCTGAGACCCAGTACTTC	CSARASGGAETQYF
.	TRBV5-3	TRBJ2-7	few	16	TGTGCCAGCAGGTCTAACAGCGGGCTCAACTCCTACGAGCAGTACTTC	CASRSNSGLNSYEQYF
.	TRBV2	TRBJ2-3	medium-sized	12	TGTGCCAGCAGCGAATTTTCAGATACGCAGTATTTT	CASSEFSDTQYF
.	TRBV20-1	TRBJ1-6	medium-sized	13	TGCAGTGCTCGGACGTCCTACAGTTCACCCCTCCACTTT	CSARTSYSSPLHF
TRBD1	TRBV19	TRBJ1-5	medium-sized	16	TGTGCCAGTAGTATAAGGGCCAGGGGGGCCAATCAGCCCCAGCATTTT	CASSIRARGANQPQHF
.	TRBV11-3	TRBJ2-1	.	10	TGTGCCAGCAGCTACAATGAGCAGTTCTTC	CASSYNEQFF
TRBD2	TRBV5-4	TRBJ2-3	.	16	TGTGCCAGCAGCCCCCCGAAAGCGGGGGGTACAGATACGCAGTATTTT	CASSPPKAGGTDTQYF
.	TRBV7-2	TRBJ2-6	few	15	TGTGCCAGCAGCCCAAGGACCTCTGGGGCCAACGTCCTGACTTTC	CASSPRTSGANVLTF
.	TRBV30	TRBJ1-1	large	10	TGTGCCTGGAATGGCGCTGAAGCTTTCTTT	CAWNGAEAFF
.	TRBV19	TRBJ2-7	once	13	TGTGCCAGTAGTATAGTTGCCAACCGCGAGCAGTACTTC	CASSIVANREQYF
TRBD2	TRBV5-4	TRBJ2-5	few	17	TGTGCCAGCAGCACTGATCCCGGGACTAGCGGGGCTGCGACCCAGTACTTC	CASSTDPGTSGAATQYF
.	TRBV2	TRBJ1-2	large	14	TGTGCCAACAAAAAAGGGGCTGCAAACTATGGCTACACCTTC	CANKKGAANYGYTF
TRBD1	TRBV6-5	TRBJ2-4	few	20	TGTGCCAGCAGTTCCCCCCCCGGGACAGGGGGCCAATCGGTCAAAAACATTCAGTACTTC	CASSSPPGTGGQSVKNIQYF
.	TRBV20-1	TRBJ1-2	medium-sized	15	TGCAGTGCTAGAGATCCTTTGGCACCGAACTATGGCTACACCTTC	CSARDPLAPNYGYTF
.	TRBV6-1	TRBJ2-2	.	15	TGTGCCAGCATCGGAAGGGGGGGAGGGACCGGGGAGCTGTTTTTT	CASIGRGGGTGELFF
.	TRBV5-4	TRBJ2-7	.	13	TGTGCCAGCAGCTTGGACTTTAAGGACGAGCAGCACTTC	CASSLDFKDEQHF
.	TRBV15	TRBJ2-7	.	14	TGTGCCACCGGTAAAAGCCACGGTGAAGGCGAGCAGTACTTC	CATGKSHGEGEQYF
.	TRBV14	TRBJ1-1	.	12	TGTGCCAGCAGCGGCCGGGGGACTGAAGCTTTCTTT	CASSGRGTEAFF
TRBD1	TRBV7-9	TRBJ1-3	.	15	TGTGCCAGCAGCCAAATGACAGGGTGGGGAAACACCATATATTTT	CASSQMTGWGNTIYF
TRBD1	TRBV5-3	TRBJ2-7	.	14	TGTGCCAGCAGCTTGGGACAGGGGGTGTCCGAGCAGTACTTC	CASSLGQGVSEQYF
.	TRBV27	TRBJ2-5	.	13	TGTGCCAGCAGTTCCAATCCCGGAGAGACCCAGTACTTC	CASSSNPGETQYF
TRBD1	TRBV6-2/TRBV6-3	TRBJ1-6	.	14	TGTGCCAGCAGTGTTACAGGGGAAAATTCACCCCTCCACTTT	CASSVTGENSPLHF
.	TRBV19	TRBJ1-2	.	12	TGTGCCAGTATTGGACAGCTCTATGGCTACACCTTC	CASIGQLYGYTF
.	TRBV3-1	TRBJ2-2	.	13	TGTGCCAGCAGCCCTCCCCACACCGGGGAGCTGTTTTTT	CASSPPHTGELFF
.	TRBV29-1	TRBJ1-2	.	11	TGCAGCGTGGACTCAACCTCGGGCTACACCTTC	CSVDSTSGYTF
TRBD1	TRBV3-1	TRBJ2-7	.	14	TGTGCCAGCAGCCCCCAGGGACAGTTTTACGAGCAGTACTTC	CASSPQGQFYEQYF
.	TRBV20-1	TRBJ1-6	medium-sized	14	TGCAGTGCACTCAGGACAGCTTCTAATTCACCCCTCCACTTT	CSALRTASNSPLHF
.	TRBV20-1	TRBJ1-2	medium-sized	10	TGCACCTCTCCCCAGAATGGCTACACCTTC	CTSPQNGYTF
TRBD2	TRBV5-1	TRBJ2-5	.	15	TGCGCCAGCAGCTACCCTAGCGGGGGCCGAGAGACCCAGTACTTC	CASSYPSGGRETQYF
TRBD1	TRBV6-1	TRBJ1-6	few	17	TGTGCCAGCAGTGCTGGGTCGACGGGGACAGGGGGTTCACCCCTCCACTTT	CASSAGSTGTGGSPLHF
.	TRBV18	TRBJ1-1	few	14	TGTGCCAGCTCACCCAGGGTGGGGTACACTGAAGCTTTCTTT	CASSPRVGYTEAFF
TRBD2	TRBV5-1	TRBJ2-5	medium-sized	16	TGCGCCAGCAGCAAGTATAGCGGGGGGAACCAAGAGACCCAGTACTTC	CASSKYSGGNQETQYF
TRBD1	TRBV5-1	TRBJ2-5	few	15	TGCGCCAGCAGCTTGGTAGGGGGCGGGCAAGAGACCCAGTACTTC	CASSLVGGGQETQYF
.	TRBV5-1	TRBJ2-5	.	16	TGCGCCAGCAGCGTAGCCGGGGACTCCGGCGGAGAGACCCAGTACTTC	CASSVAGDSGGETQYF
.	TRBV11-2	TRBJ1-3	.	11	TGTGCCAGCAGCCGGGGAAACACCATATATTTT	CASSRGNTIYF
TRBD1	TRBV12-3/TRBV12-4	TRBJ2-3	medium-sized	15	TGTGCCAGCAGTTTAGCGCTGGACAGGGACGATACGCAGTATTTT	CASSLALDRDDTQYF
.	TRBV12-3/TRBV12-4	TRBJ2-3	few	14	TGTGCCAGGAAACAGGGAGCCGGCACAGATACGCAGTATTTT	CARKQGAGTDTQYF
TRBD1	TRBV6-5	TRBJ1-2	medium-sized	15	TGTGCCAGCAGTTACTCCCACAGGGGGGTCTATGGCTACACCTTC	CASSYSHRGVYGYTF
.	TRBV29-1	TRBJ2-7	.	10	TGCAGCGTTGAAGAAGGCGAGCAGTACTTC	CSVEEGEQYF
.	TRBV10-3	TRBJ2-1	few	13	TGTGCCATCAGTCCGGACTACAACAATGAGCAGTTCTTC	CAISPDYNNEQFF
.	TRBV6-5	TRBJ1-2	few	15	TGTGCCAGCAGTTCCCTTTCGGGGGCACGCTATGGCTACACCTTC	CASSSLSGARYGYTF
.	TRBV5-5	TRBJ1-6	.	13	TGTGCCAGCAGCTTGGACCCCCCCAGAACCCTCCACTTT	CASSLDPPRTLHF